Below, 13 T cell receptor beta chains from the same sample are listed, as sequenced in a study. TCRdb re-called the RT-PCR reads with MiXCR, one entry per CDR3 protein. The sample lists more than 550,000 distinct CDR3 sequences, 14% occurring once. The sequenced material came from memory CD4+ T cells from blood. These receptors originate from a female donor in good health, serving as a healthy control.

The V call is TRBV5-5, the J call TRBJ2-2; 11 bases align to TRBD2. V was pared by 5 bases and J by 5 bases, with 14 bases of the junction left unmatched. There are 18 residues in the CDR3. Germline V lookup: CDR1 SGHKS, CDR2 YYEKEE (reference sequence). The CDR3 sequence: CASSSPSGLAGGTGELFF. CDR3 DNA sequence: TGTGCCAGCAGTTCACCCTCGGGGCTAGCGGGAGGAACCGGGGAGCTGTTTTTT. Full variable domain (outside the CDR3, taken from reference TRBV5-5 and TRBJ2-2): DAGVTQSPTHLIKTRGQQVTLRCSPISGHKSVSWYQQVLGQGPQFIFQYYEKEERGRGNFPDRFSARQFPNYSSELNVNALLLGDSALYLCASSSPSGLAGGTGELFFGEGSRLTVL.

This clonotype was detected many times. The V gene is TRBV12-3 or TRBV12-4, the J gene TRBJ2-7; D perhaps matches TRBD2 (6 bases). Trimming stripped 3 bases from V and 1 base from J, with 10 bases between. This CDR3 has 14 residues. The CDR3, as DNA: TGTGCCAGCAGTTTTGGGGGGACGTCCTACGAGCAGTACTTC. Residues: CASSFGGTSYEQYF.

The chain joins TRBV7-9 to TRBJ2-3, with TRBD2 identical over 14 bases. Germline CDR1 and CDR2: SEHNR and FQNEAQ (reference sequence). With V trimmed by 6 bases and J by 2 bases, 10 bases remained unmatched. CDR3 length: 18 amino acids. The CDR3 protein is CASRGRTSGRNYTDTQYF. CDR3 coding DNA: TGTGCCAGCAGAGGAAGGACTAGCGGGAGGAACTACACAGATACGCAGTATTTT.

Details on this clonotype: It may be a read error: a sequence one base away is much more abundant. CDR3: CASSSTGVQTLLHF. CDR3 coding DNA: TGTGCCAGCAGTTCTACAGGGGTACAAACACTCCTCCACTTT. The rearrangement links TRBV12-3 or TRBV12-4 to TRBJ1-6; TRBD1 matches 7 bases. The CDR3 has 14 residues. V was pared by 4 bases and J by 15 bases, with 12 bases of the junction left unmatched.

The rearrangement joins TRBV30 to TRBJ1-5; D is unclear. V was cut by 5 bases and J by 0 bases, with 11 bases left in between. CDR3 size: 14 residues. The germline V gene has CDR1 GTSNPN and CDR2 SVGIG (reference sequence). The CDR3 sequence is CAWEDVNSNQPQHF. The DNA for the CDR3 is TGTGCCTGGGAGGACGTGAATAGCAATCAGCCCCAGCATTTT.

The CDR3 DNA follows: TGTGCCAGCAGCGTAACGATGACAGGCCTCAACACCGGGGAGCTGTTTTTT. Protein product: CASSVTMTGLNTGELFF. The chain joins TRBV9 to TRBJ2-2; D is possibly TRBD1 (6 bases). V gave up 1 base and J gave up 2 bases, with 15 bases separating them. Germline V gene sequence: CDR1 SGDLS, CDR2 YYNGEE. The CDR3 has 17 amino acids.

The CDR3 is CASSQDIVAGGIEQFF. Written as DNA, the CDR3 is TGCGCCAGCAGCCAAGATATCGTAGCAGGGGGCATTGAGCAGTTCTTC. The rearrangement joins TRBV4-3 to TRBJ2-1, with 8 bases lining up with TRBD1. Germline-derived CDR1 and CDR2 are LGHNA and YSLEER. V lost 0 bases, J lost 9 bases, and 10 bases stayed unmatched. The length of the CDR3 is 16 residues.

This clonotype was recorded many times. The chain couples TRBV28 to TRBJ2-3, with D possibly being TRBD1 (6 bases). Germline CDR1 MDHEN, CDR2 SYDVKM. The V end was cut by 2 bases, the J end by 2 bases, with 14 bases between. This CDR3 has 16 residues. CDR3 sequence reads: CASSLDRRIPTDTQYF. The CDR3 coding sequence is TGTGCCAGCAGTTTAGACAGGAGGATTCCCACAGATACGCAGTATTTT.

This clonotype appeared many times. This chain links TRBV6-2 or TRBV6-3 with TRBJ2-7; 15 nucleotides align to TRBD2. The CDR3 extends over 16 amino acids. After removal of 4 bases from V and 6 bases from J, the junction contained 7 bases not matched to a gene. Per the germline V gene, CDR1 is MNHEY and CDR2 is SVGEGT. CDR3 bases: TGTGCCAGCAGTTGGACTAGCGGGAGGGCAGCATTCGAGCAGTACTTC. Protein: CASSWTSGRAAFEQYF.

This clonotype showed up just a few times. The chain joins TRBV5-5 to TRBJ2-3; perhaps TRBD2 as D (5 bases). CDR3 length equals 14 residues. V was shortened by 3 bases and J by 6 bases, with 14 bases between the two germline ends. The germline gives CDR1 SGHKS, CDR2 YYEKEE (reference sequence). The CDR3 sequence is CASSWTALEDTQYF. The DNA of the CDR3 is TGTGCCAGCAGCTGGACTGCCCTCGAGGATACGCAGTATTTT.

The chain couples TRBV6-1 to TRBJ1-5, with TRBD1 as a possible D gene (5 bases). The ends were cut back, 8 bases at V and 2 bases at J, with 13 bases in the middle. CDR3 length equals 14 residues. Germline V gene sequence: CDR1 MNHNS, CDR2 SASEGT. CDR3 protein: CASQRGAGNQPQHF. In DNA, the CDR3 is TGTGCCAGCCAAAGGGGAGCGGGCAATCAGCCCCAGCATTTT.

The CDR3 protein is CASKASGYEQYF. CDR3 sequence (DNA): TGTGCCAGCAAAGCGAGCGGCTACGAGCAGTACTTC. The chain employs TRBV28 and TRBJ2-7; perhaps TRBD2 as D (5 bases). Germline V CDR1 and CDR2: MDHEN, SYDVKM. The CDR3 is made up of 12 amino acids. The ends were cut back, 7 bases at V and 3 bases at J, with 10 bases in the middle.

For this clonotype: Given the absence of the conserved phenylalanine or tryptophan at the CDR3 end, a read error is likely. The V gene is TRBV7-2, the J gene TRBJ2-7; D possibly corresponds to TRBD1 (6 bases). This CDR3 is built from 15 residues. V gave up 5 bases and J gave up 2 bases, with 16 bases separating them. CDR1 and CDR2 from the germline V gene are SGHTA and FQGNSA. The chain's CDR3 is CASSRRTAGAYEQYL. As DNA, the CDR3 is TGTGCCAGCAGCCGTAGGACGGCAGGGGCCTACGAGCAGTACTTA.